A selection of T cell receptor beta chains follows, all from one sample in a study of cytomegalovirus exposure and HLA in healthy donors. Some clones are missing from TCRdb's copy, which holds only in-frame ones; the method was immunoSEQ multiplex PCR. The profile shows some 220,000 clones, 70% to 85% of them singletons. Sequencing used PBMCs. These receptors all stem from a middle-aged woman in good health and CMV-seronegative. CDR3s include the opening cysteine and the closing phenylalanine or tryptophan. A D gene is named only where the DNA matches it firmly. For some rows the clone size is stated as once, few or many, or as a class when expanded; others skip it.

j_call | v_call | d_call | clone_size | cdr3_nt | cdr3_aa
TRBJ1-6 | TRBV2 | NA | NA | TGTGCCAGCAGTGACCGACAGCATTCACCCCTCCACTTT | CASSDRQHSPLHF
TRBJ2-1 | TRBV7-6 | TRBD1 | NA | TGTGCCAGCAGCCCCGGACAGGGGGCCTATGAGCAGTTCTTC | CASSPGQGAYEQFF
TRBJ1-1 | TRBV19 | NA | NA | TGTGCCAGTAGCCGACTCCCTGGACAACCGAACACTGAAGCTTTCTTT | CASSRLPGQPNTEAFF
TRBJ1-1 | TRBV6-5 | TRBD1 | NA | TGTGCCAGCTGCAGGACAGGCGGAATGAACACTGAAGCTTTCTTT | CASCRTGGMNTEAFF
TRBJ1-1 | TRBV19 | TRBD1 | once | TGTGCCAGTAAAGACAGGGGAGGAATGAACACTGAAGCTTTCTTT | CASKDRGGMNTEAFF
TRBJ1-1 | TRBV7-9 | NA | NA | TGTGCCAGCAGCCTTGAGTGGGCCGAAGCTTTCTTT | CASSLEWAEAFF
TRBJ1-1 | TRBV27 | TRBD1 | NA | TGTGCCAGCAGTGCTACAGGGGTGGATGAAGCTTTCTTT | CASSATGVDEAFF
TRBJ1-1 | TRBV10-2 | NA | NA | TGCGCCAGCAAGCCGCGGAACACTGAAGCTTTCTTT | CASKPRNTEAFF
TRBJ1-6 | TRBV19 | TRBD1 | NA | TGTGCCAGTAGTATCCCCCGGGACAGGGGAAGCTCACCCCTCCACTTT | CASSIPRDRGSSPLHF
TRBJ1-1 | TRBV19 | NA | NA | TGTGCCAGTAGTCTCCGCGGAGGACTAAACACTGAAGCTTTCTTT | CASSLRGGLNTEAFF
TRBJ2-7 | TRBV30 | NA | NA | TGTGCCTGGACTCGGGACAACTCCTACGAGCAGTACTTC | CAWTRDNSYEQYF
TRBJ1-2 | TRBV30 | NA | NA | TGTGCCTGGAGTTTCCGGGCGCTTCGGGGCTATGGCTACACCTTC | CAWSFRALRGYGYTF
TRBJ2-7 | TRBV7-2 | TRBD2 | few | TGTGCCAGCAGCCCCCGACTAGCGGGGAGGGGCGAGCAGTACTTC | CASSPRLAGRGEQYF
TRBJ1-3 | TRBV7-6 | NA | few | TGTGCCAGCAGCTTCGGGGAAGGAAACACCATATATTTT | CASSFGEGNTIYF
TRBJ1-5 | TRBV9 | NA | NA | TGTGCCAGCGGCGAGGGACACGGCAATCAGCCCCAGCATTTT | CASGEGHGNQPQHF
TRBJ2-1 | TRBV5-1 | TRBD1 | NA | TGCGCCAGCAGCTTGGTGACAGGGGGAGACAATGAGCAGTTCTTC | CASSLVTGGDNEQFF
TRBJ1-2 | TRBV28 | TRBD1 | NA | TGTGCCAGCACCATAGGACAGGGAGGGAATGGCTACACCTTC | CASTIGQGGNGYTF
TRBJ2-1 | TRBV5-5 | NA | NA | TGTGCCAGCAGCCAGGCGCCGGTCGTTCACGAGCAGTTCTTC | CASSQAPVVHEQFF
TRBJ1-2 | TRBV4-3 | NA | NA | TGCGCCAGCAGCCAAGATATTTCGAGAGGCTACACCTTC | CASSQDISRGYTF
TRBJ2-1 | TRBV7-2 | NA | NA | TGTGCCAGCAGCGCCCTACAGGGAAGTGAGCAGTTCTTC | CASSALQGSEQFF
TRBJ2-3 | TRBV11-1 | TRBD1 | once | TGTGCCAGCAGCTCGGACAGGACCACAGATACGCAGTATTTT | CASSSDRTTDTQYF
TRBJ2-1 | TRBV11-3 | NA | NA | TGTGCCAGCAGCTTCCGTAGCGGACCGTCTGGGAATGAGCAGTTCTTC | CASSFRSGPSGNEQFF
TRBJ2-5 | TRBV4-1 | NA | NA | TGCGCCAGCAGCCGGCCGGGGGGCGAAGAGACCCAGTACTTC | CASSRPGGEETQYF
TRBJ2-2 | TRBV27 | TRBD1 | NA | TGTGCCAGCAGCCTCAGGGGGCAAACCATTAACACCGGGGAGCTGTTTTTT | CASSLRGQTINTGELFF
TRBJ2-2 | TRBV29-1 | TRBD2 | NA | TGCAGCGTTAGCGGGGGATTCACCGGGGAGCTGTTTTTT | CSVSGGFTGELFF
TRBJ2-5 | TRBV29-1 | TRBD1 | few | TGCAGCGCCCGATGGGACAGGCAAGAGACCCAGTACTTC | CSARWDRQETQYF
TRBJ2-6 | TRBV18 | NA | NA | TGTGCCAGCTCATCCCTGTCTGGGGCCAACGTCCTGACTTTC | CASSSLSGANVLTF
TRBJ1-2 | TRBV9 | NA | NA | TGTGCCAGCAGCGTAGACACCTCCGCTGGCTATGGCTACACCTTC | CASSVDTSAGYGYTF
TRBJ2-3 | TRBV5-5 | NA | few | TGTGCCAGCAGCGGCCAAAACACAGATACGCAGTATTTT | CASSGQNTDTQYF
TRBJ2-2 | TRBV7-3 | NA | NA | TGTGCCAGCAGCTTCGACAGGAACACCGGGGAGCTGTTTTTT | CASSFDRNTGELFF
TRBJ2-2 | TRBV7-2 | TRBD2 | NA | TGTGCCAGCAGGGGACTAGCGTCGAACACCGGGGAGCTGTTTTTT | CASRGLASNTGELFF
TRBJ2-3 | TRBV11-2 | TRBD2 | NA | TGTGCCAGCAGCTTAGTCGGCCTAGCGGGGGGTGGGCGATCAGATACGCAGTATTTT | CASSLVGLAGGGRSDTQYF
TRBJ1-1 | TRBV5-6 | TRBD1 | NA | TGTGCCAGCAGTTTCAGGGGGACTGAAGCTTTCTTT | CASSFRGTEAFF
TRBJ1-3 | TRBV29-1 | NA | NA | TGCAGCGTTGGGGGGACAACTGGAAACACCATATATTTT | CSVGGTTGNTIYF
TRBJ2-1 | TRBV19 | TRBD1 | NA | TGTGCCAGTAGCCCGGGACAGGTCTTGGGCTACAATGAGCAGTTCTTC | CASSPGQVLGYNEQFF
TRBJ2-5 | TRBV29-1 | NA | NA | TGCAGCGTTGATCGGGGGGCCCGGGAGACCCAGTACTTC | CSVDRGARETQYF
TRBJ1-3 | TRBV7-2 | NA | NA | TGTGCCAGCAATACAGGGACTGGAAACACCATATATTTT | CASNTGTGNTIYF
TRBJ2-2 | TRBV2 | TRBD2 | NA | TGTGCCAGCCAAGCGGGGGTGAACACCGGGGAGCTGTTTTTT | CASQAGVNTGELFF
TRBJ2-7 | TRBV5-1 | TRBD1 | once | TGCGCCAGCAGCACGACAGGGAACTATGACGAGCAGTACTTC | CASSTTGNYDEQYF
TRBJ2-1 | TRBV15 | TRBD2 | NA | TGTGCCACCTCCACCGCCGGGACTAGGGCCTACAATGAGCAGTTCTTC | CATSTAGTRAYNEQFF
TRBJ1-2 | TRBV6-5 | NA | NA | TGTGCCAGCAGTTATGGGTCCAGGGTCTATGGCTACACCTTC | CASSYGSRVYGYTF
TRBJ2-7 | TRBV30 | NA | few | TGTGCCTGGACTTTACAGGGCTACGAGCAGTACTTC | CAWTLQGYEQYF
TRBJ2-4 | TRBV4-2 | NA | NA | TGTGCCAGCAGCCAAGATCCCGGAAACATTCAGTACTTC | CASSQDPGNIQYF
TRBJ2-3 | TRBV6-6 | NA | NA | TGTGCCAGCGAGACGAGGGAGGACACAGATACGCAGTATTTT | CASETREDTDTQYF
TRBJ2-5 | TRBV5-1 | NA | few | TGCGCCAGCAGCCCTGGAGCTTCTGGGGGGTTAAGAGAGACCCAGTACTTC | CASSPGASGGLRETQYF
TRBJ2-5 | TRBV2 | NA | NA | TGTGCCAGCAGTGAATTACAGCCACAAGAGACCCAGTACTTC | CASSELQPQETQYF
TRBJ2-3 | TRBV5-1 | TRBD1 | NA | TGCGCCAGCAGCTTGTCGCAGGGGGCAGATACGCAGTATTTT | CASSLSQGADTQYF
TRBJ2-5 | TRBV18 | NA | NA | TGTGCCAGCTCACCTAGACAGGCCCAGGGGGAGACCCAGTACTTC | CASSPRQAQGETQYF
TRBJ1-2 | TRBV7-2 | NA | once | TGTGCCAGCAGCCCAGCGGGGTATGGCTACACCTTC | CASSPAGYGYTF
TRBJ1-1 | TRBV10-3 | NA | few | TGTGCCATCGTAAGTAACACCGGGACAAGCGATGAAGCTTTCTTT | CAIVSNTGTSDEAFF
TRBJ1-2 | TRBV7-9 | NA | few | TGTGCCAGCAGCCTCGAGGAGGAGGGCTACACCTTC | CASSLEEEGYTF
TRBJ2-5 | TRBV10-3 | NA | NA | TGTGCCATCAGTTACGGTTCCACCGGGGAGACCCAGTACTTC | CAISYGSTGETQYF
TRBJ2-2 | TRBV9 | TRBD1 | few | TGTGCCAGCAGCGTAGGGAAAGGGGGCTGGAACACCGGGGAGCTGTTTTTT | CASSVGKGGWNTGELFF
TRBJ2-2 | TRBV7-3 | NA | NA | TGTGCCAGCGGGCAGGGCCCCGGGGAGCTGTTTTTT | CASGQGPGELFF
TRBJ1-5 | TRBV7-9 | TRBD1 | NA | TGTTCCAGCAGCCCGAATTTCGACAGGGGCATCAATCAGCCCCAGCATTTT | CSSSPNFDRGINQPQHF
TRBJ1-3 | TRBV9 | TRBD1 | NA | TGTGCCAGCAGCCTCAGGGGGGATCACTCTGGAAACACCATATATTTT | CASSLRGDHSGNTIYF
TRBJ1-6 | TRBV5-8 | NA | few | TGTGCCAGCAGCTTGGCCGTTGGGGGGGCGGTTGATTCACCCCTCCACTTT | CASSLAVGGAVDSPLHF
TRBJ2-1 | TRBV7-9 | NA | NA | TGTGCCAGCAGCTTAGCCGGCAGAGGGGGTCCCTACAATGAGCAGTTCTTC | CASSLAGRGGPYNEQFF
TRBJ2-1 | TRBV19 | TRBD1 | few | TGTGCCAGTAGTGACAGGGGGACCTACAATGAGCAGTTCTTC | CASSDRGTYNEQFF
TRBJ2-3 | TRBV30 | NA | NA | TGTGCCTGGAGTTCAGCGGAAACGCAGTATTTT | CAWSSAETQYF